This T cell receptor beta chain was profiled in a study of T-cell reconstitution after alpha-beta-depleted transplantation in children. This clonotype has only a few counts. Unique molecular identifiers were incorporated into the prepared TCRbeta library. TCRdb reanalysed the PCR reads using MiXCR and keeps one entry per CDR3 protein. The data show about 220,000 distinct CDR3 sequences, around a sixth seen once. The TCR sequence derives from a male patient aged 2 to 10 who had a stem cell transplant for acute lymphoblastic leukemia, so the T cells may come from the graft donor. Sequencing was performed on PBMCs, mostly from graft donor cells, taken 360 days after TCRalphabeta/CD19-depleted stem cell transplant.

DNA for the CDR3: TGTGCCAGCAGTAATACAGGGGGCAGTGAAGCTTTCTTT. Translated, it gives CASSNTGGSEAFF. The J gene is TRBJ1-1, the V gene TRBV25-1; 9 bases fit TRBD1. The CDR3 totals 13 residues. Germline trimming cut 5 bases from V and 7 bases from J; bases unmatched to any gene: 5. CDR1 and CDR2 (germline): MGHDK, SYGVNS.